These 18 T cell receptor beta chains came from one sample sequenced in a study of identical twins. TCRdb recomputed calls from the 5' RACE reads with MiXCR, one row per CDR3 protein. This sample has about 240,000 distinct CDR3 sequences, with roughly a tenth found just once. Material: memory T cells sorted from blood. Every receptor here comes from a man aged 50 to 59 in good health.

There are many counts of this clonotype. The chain is built from TRBV4-3 and TRBJ2-3, with 13 nucleotides matching TRBD2. This CDR3 has 16 residues. The junction had 6 bases not matched to a gene; V was cut back by 2 bases and J by 7 bases. CDR1 and CDR2 (germline): LGHNA, YSLEER. CDR3 coding DNA: TGCGCCAGCAGCCAATCCGCGACTAGCGGGAGGAATACGCAGTATTTT. Translating it yields CASSQSATSGRNTQYF.

The J gene is TRBJ2-4, the V gene TRBV28; tentatively, D is TRBD1 (5 bases). The ends were cut back, 5 bases at V and 2 bases at J, with 13 bases in the middle. Germline assignment: CDR1 MDHEN and CDR2 SYDVKM. There are 15 residues in the CDR3. The CDR3 loop reads CASSPHDRPKNIQYF. DNA for the CDR3: TGTGCCAGCAGTCCTCATGACAGACCCAAAAACATTCAGTACTTC.

This clonotype was seen ten or more times. The chain employs TRBV20-1 and TRBJ1-1; possible D gene TRBD1, 5 bases. The CDR3 is 17 amino acids. CDR1 and CDR2 from the germline V gene are DFQATT and SNEGSKA (reference sequence). The ends were cut back, 3 bases at V and 2 bases at J, with 22 bases in the middle. CDR3 bases: TGCAGTGCTAGTTTCTCTGGCCAGGGAGTGTTTAACACTGAAGCTTTCTTT. The encoded protein is CSASFSGQGVFNTEAFF.

Turning to this clonotype: This may come from a read error, since a much larger clone is one base off. J is TRBJ2-3 and V is TRBV5-1; D is possibly TRBD2 (5 bases). Germline CDR1 SGHRS, CDR2 YFSETQ. V lost 0 bases and J 3 bases, leaving 14 bases between the germline ends. This CDR3 contains 16 residues. The CDR3 loop reads CASSLAIASRTDTQYF. CDR3 sequence (DNA): TGCGCCAGCAGCTTGGCTATAGCGAGCAGAACAGATACGCAGTATTTT.

This clonotype occurred a few times. The chain joins TRBV6-2 or TRBV6-3 to TRBJ2-5; D not resolved. This CDR3 contains 13 residues. The V gene's germline CDR1 is MNHEY and CDR2 SVGEGT. The V end lost 2 bases, the J end lost 4 bases, and 8 bases lay between the germline ends. CDR3 sequence reads: CASSYEPGETQYF. In DNA, the CDR3 is TGTGCCAGCAGTTACGAGCCAGGAGAGACCCAGTACTTC.

This rearrangement joins TRBV12-3 or TRBV12-4 to TRBJ2-3; D uncertain. The CDR3 has 17 amino acids. Trimming removed 6 bases from V and 2 bases from J, with 21 bases in between. CDR3 sequence: CASRADTTYTSTDTQYF. The CDR3, as DNA: TGTGCCAGCAGGGCTGATACGACATACACTTCCACAGATACGCAGTATTTT.

This clonotype showed up many times. The chain links TRBV29-1 to TRBJ2-1; TRBD2 agrees at 12 bases. Trimming removed 7 bases from V and 9 bases from J; junction bases left unmatched: 4. Germline values: CDR1 SQVTM, CDR2 ANQGSEA. This CDR3 has 12 amino acids. The CDR3 DNA follows: TGCAGCGGGCGACTAGCGGGAGTTGAGCAGTTCTTC. Its protein product is CSGRLAGVEQFF.

In this sample, this clonotype turned up many times. The J gene is TRBJ2-4, the V gene TRBV12-3 or TRBV12-4; tentative D call: TRBD1 (6 bases). Deletions cut 6 bases from V and 1 base from J, with 10 bases between. CDR3 length equals 14 residues. The DNA of the CDR3 is TGTGCCAGCAGGCAGGGGCTGGCCAAAAACATTCAGTACTTC. Its protein is CASRQGLAKNIQYF.

The chain recombines TRBV20-1 with TRBJ1-1; the D gene is possibly TRBD1 (6 bases). This CDR3 is built from 19 residues. The V end lost 2 bases, the J end lost 1 base, and 26 bases lay between the germline ends. CDR1 and CDR2 from the germline V gene are DFQATT and SNEGSKA (reference sequence). The CDR3 spells CSARTKGGPGQQKNTEAFF. CDR3 sequence (DNA): TGCAGTGCTAGAACAAAGGGGGGTCCTGGACAGCAAAAGAACACTGAAGCTTTCTTT.

V and J are TRBV20-1 and TRBJ2-1, with TRBD2 identical over 9 bases. With V trimmed by 0 bases and J by 6 bases, 9 bases remained unmatched. Germline V CDR1 and CDR2: DFQATT, SNEGSKA (reference sequence). The CDR3 runs to 16 residues. The CDR3 here is CSARDLRGGAGNEQFF. As DNA, the CDR3 is TGCAGTGCTAGAGATTTGCGCGGGGGGGCCGGCAATGAGCAGTTCTTC.

The table lists this clonotype with many counts. V is TRBV6-5 and J is TRBJ2-5; 10 bases are a match to TRBD1. Germline V lookup: CDR1 MNHEY, CDR2 SVGAGI. The V and J ends lost 4 bases and 5 bases, in that order; junction bases with no gene match: 7. This CDR3 is 15 amino acids long. The CDR3, as DNA: TGTGCCAGCAGTTCGCCGGGACAGGGGCTGGAGACCCAGTACTTC. Translating it yields CASSSPGQGLETQYF.

The chain employs TRBV3-1 and TRBJ1-2; no clear D gene. V lost 4 bases to trimming and J lost 4 bases, with 13 bases between them. The CDR3 sequence is 14 residues long. Germline CDR1 is LGHDT and CDR2 is YNNKEL (reference sequence). The CDR3 sequence is CASSPGISGYGYTF. The CDR3, as DNA: TGTGCCAGCAGCCCGGGGATTTCGGGCTATGGCTACACCTTC.

This clonotype came up many times. J is TRBJ1-2 and V is TRBV20-1; perhaps TRBD1 as D (5 bases). The CDR3 has 15 amino acids. V lost 4 bases to trimming and J lost 0 bases, with 15 bases between them. CDR1 and CDR2 from the germline V gene are DFQATT and SNEGSKA (reference sequence). CDR3 amino acids: CSAKGRVVSNYGYTF. In DNA form, the CDR3 reads TGCAGTGCTAAGGGACGTGTTGTGTCTAACTATGGCTACACCTTC.

The chain carries TRBV6-2 or TRBV6-3 and TRBJ1-5; 7 bases match TRBD1. Trimming took 0 bases from V and 4 from J; bases not matched to a gene: 3. Germline V gene lookup returns CDR1 MNHEY and CDR2 SVGEGT. There are 15 residues in the CDR3. CDR3 in amino acids: CASSYSTGRNQPQHF. The CDR3, as DNA: TGTGCCAGCAGTTACTCGACAGGGAGGAATCAGCCCCAGCATTTT.

V is TRBV11-2 and J is TRBJ2-3, with 11 bases that match TRBD1. The CDR3 spans 18 residues. The germline gives CDR1 SGHAT, CDR2 FQNNGV. J was trimmed by 0 bases and V by 4 bases; bases with no gene match: 9. CDR3 loop: CASSSRTGGIYSTDTQYF. The DNA of the CDR3 is TGTGCCAGCAGCTCTCGGACAGGGGGCATTTACAGCACAGATACGCAGTATTTT.

This clonotype was seen ten or more times. J is TRBJ1-2 and V is TRBV29-1; 7 bases align to TRBD1. CDR1 SQVTM and CDR2 ANQGSEA come from the germline V gene. J gave up 2 bases and V 5 bases, and 8 bases lay outside the gene matches. CDR3 length equals 14 residues. DNA of the CDR3: TGCAGCGTTTATTCAGGGGGTTTAAACTATGGCTACACCTTC. Translated: CSVYSGGLNYGYTF.

This clonotype was seen ten or more times. V gene TRBV2 combines with J gene TRBJ2-1; D is ambiguous. Germline V gene data show CDR1 as SNHLY and CDR2 as FYNNEI. V lost 6 bases and J 6 bases, leaving 3 bases between the germline ends. This CDR3 is built from 10 residues. This CDR3 reads CASRRNEQFF. DNA for the CDR3: TGTGCCAGCAGGCGCAATGAGCAGTTCTTC. The entire variable domain, with the rest obtained from reference TRBV2 and TRBJ2-1, is as follows: EPEVTQTPSHQVTQMGQEVILRCVPISNHLYFYWYRQILGQKVEFLVSFYNNEISEKSEIFDDQFSVERPDGSNFTLKIRSTKLEDSAMYFCASRRNEQFFGPGTRLTVL.

The V call is TRBV19, the J call TRBJ1-1; 8 bases map to TRBD1. The V gene's germline CDR1 is LNHDA and CDR2 SQIVND (reference sequence). The V and J ends lost 4 bases and 0 bases, in that order; junction bases with no gene match: 4. The CDR3 runs to 15 residues. CDR3 sequence: CASSTQTGVNTEAFF. The CDR3 DNA sequence: TGTGCCAGTAGTACACAGACAGGGGTGAACACTGAAGCTTTCTTT.